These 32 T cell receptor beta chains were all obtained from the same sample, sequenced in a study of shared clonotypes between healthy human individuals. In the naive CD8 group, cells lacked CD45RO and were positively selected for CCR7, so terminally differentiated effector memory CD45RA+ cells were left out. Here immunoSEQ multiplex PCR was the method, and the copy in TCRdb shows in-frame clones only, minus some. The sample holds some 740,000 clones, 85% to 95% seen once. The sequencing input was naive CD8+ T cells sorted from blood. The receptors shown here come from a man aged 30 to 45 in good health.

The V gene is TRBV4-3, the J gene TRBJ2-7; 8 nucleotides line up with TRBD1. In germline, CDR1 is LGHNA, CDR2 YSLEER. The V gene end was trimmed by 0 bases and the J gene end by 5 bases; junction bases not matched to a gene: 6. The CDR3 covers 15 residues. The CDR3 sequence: CASSQERTGIDEQYF. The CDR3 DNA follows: TGCGCCAGCAGCCAAGAGAGGACAGGGATCGACGAGCAGTACTTC.

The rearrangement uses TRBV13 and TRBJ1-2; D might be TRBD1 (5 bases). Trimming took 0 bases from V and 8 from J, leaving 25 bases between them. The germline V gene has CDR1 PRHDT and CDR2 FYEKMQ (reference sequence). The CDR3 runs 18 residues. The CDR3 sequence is CASSLGRDALSQEDGYTF. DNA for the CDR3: TGTGCCAGCAGCTTAGGCAGGGACGCCCTCTCACAGGAGGACGGCTACACCTTC.

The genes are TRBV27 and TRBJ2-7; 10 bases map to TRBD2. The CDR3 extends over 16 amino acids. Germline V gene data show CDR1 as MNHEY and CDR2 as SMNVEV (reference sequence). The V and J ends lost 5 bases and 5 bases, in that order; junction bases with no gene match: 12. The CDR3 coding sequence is TGTGCCAGCAGTCCCGGGACTAGCGTTTCAAGGGACGAGCAGTACTTC. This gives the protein CASSPGTSVSRDEQYF.

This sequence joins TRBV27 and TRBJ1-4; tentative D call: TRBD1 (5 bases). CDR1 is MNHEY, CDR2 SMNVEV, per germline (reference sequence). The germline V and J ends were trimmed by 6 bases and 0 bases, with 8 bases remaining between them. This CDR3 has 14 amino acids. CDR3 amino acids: CASRRGTTNEKLFF. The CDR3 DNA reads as TGTGCCAGCAGACGGGGGACAACTAATGAAAAACTGTTTTTT.

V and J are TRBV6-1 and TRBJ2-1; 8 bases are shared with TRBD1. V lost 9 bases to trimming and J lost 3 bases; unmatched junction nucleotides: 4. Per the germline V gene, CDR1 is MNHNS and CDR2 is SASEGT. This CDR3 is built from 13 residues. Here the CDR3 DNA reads TGTGCCAGTAAAGGACAGGGCTACAATGAGCAGTTCTTC. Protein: CASKGQGYNEQFF.

This CDR3 is CASSFWRKNTGELFF. CDR3 DNA sequence: TGTGCCAGCAGTTTTTGGCGGAAGAACACCGGGGAGCTGTTTTTT. J is TRBJ2-2 and V is TRBV28; D remains unclear. Deletions cut 3 bases from V and 1 base from J, with 9 bases between. The CDR3 is made up of 15 amino acids. Germline V CDR1 and CDR2: MDHEN, SYDVKM.

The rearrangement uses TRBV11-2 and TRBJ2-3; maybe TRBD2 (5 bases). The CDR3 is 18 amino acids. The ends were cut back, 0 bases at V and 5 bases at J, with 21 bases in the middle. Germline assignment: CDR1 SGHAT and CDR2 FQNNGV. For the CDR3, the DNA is TGTGCCAGCAGCTTAGATGGTGCGGGCATTGGTATGTTAGATACGCAGTATTTT. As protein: CASSLDGAGIGMLDTQYF.

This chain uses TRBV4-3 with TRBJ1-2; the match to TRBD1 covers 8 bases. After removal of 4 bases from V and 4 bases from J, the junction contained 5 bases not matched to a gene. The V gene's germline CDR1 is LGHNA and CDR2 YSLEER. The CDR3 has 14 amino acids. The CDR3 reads CASSLRTGPYGYTF. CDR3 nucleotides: TGCGCCAGCAGCCTTCGGACAGGGCCCTATGGCTACACCTTC.

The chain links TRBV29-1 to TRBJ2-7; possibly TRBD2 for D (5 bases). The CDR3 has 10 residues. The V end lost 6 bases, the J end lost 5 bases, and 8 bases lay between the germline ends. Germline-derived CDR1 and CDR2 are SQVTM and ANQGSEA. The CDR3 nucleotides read TGCAGCGTCCTCGGGGACGAGCAGTACTTC. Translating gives CSVLGDEQYF.

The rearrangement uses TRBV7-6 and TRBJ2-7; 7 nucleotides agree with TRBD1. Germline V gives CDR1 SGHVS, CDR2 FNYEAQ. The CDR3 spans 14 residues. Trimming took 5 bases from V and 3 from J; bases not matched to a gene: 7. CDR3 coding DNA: TGTGCCAGCAGCCAAACCGACAGGGACTACGAGCAGTACTTC. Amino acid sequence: CASSQTDRDYEQYF.

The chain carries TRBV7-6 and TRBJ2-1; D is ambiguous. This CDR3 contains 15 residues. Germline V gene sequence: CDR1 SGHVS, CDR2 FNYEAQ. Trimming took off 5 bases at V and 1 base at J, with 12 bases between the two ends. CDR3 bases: TGTGCCAGCAGCGACCTAGTCCTTTCCTACAATGAGCAGTTCTTC. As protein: CASSDLVLSYNEQFF.

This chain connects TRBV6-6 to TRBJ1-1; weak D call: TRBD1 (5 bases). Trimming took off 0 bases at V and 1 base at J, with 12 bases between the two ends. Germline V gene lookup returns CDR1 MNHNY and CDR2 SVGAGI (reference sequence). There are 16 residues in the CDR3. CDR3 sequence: CASSYSMETGNTEAFF. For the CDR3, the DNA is TGTGCCAGCAGTTACTCGATGGAAACAGGGAACACTGAAGCTTTCTTT.

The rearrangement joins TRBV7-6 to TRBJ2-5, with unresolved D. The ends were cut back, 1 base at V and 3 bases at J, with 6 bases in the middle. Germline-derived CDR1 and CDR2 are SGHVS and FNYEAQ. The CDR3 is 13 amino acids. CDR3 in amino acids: CASSLEDEETQYF. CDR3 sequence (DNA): TGTGCCAGCAGCTTAGAAGATGAAGAGACCCAGTACTTC.

CDR3: CASSAGQETWTYEQYF. The CDR3 region has the DNA TGTGCCAGCTCCGCCGGACAGGAGACCTGGACCTACGAGCAGTACTTC. The chain employs TRBV18 and TRBJ2-7; 7 bases fit TRBD1. Trimming at V came to 6 bases and at J to 2 bases, leaving 13 bases not matched to a gene. The CDR3 runs to 16 residues. Per the germline V gene, CDR1 is KGHSH and CDR2 is LQKENI.

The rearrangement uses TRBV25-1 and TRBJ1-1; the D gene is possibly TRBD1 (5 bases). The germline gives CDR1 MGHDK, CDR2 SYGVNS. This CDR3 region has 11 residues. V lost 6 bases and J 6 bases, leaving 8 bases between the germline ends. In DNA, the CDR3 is TGTGCCAGCAGCCAGGGCCCTGAAGCTTTCTTT. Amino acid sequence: CASSQGPEAFF. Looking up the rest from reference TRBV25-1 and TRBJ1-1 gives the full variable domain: EADIYQTPRYLVIGTGKKITLECSQTMGHDKMYWYQQDPGMELHLIHYSYGVNSTEKGDLSSESTVSRIRTEHFPLTLESARPSHTSQYLCASSQGPEAFFGQGTRLTVV.

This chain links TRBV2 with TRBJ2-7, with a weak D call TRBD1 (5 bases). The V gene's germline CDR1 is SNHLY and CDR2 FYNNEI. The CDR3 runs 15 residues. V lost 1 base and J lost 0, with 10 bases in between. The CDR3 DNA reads TGTGCCAGCAGTGAAGGCCAGGGCAGCTCCTACGAGCAGTACTTC. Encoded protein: CASSEGQGSSYEQYF.

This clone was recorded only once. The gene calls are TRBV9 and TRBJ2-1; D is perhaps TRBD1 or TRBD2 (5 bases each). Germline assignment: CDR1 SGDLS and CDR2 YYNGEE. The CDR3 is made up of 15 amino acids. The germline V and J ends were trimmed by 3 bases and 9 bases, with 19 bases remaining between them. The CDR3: CASSAEGRPASEQFF. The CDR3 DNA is TGTGCCAGCAGCGCAGAGGGACGGCCCGCCTCTGAGCAGTTCTTC.

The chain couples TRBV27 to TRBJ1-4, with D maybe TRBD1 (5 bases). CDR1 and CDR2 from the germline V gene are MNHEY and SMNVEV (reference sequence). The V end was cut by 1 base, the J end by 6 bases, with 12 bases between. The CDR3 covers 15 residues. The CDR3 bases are TGTGCCAGCAGTTTATATACGGGGCACTATGAAAAACTGTTTTTT. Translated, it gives CASSLYTGHYEKLFF.

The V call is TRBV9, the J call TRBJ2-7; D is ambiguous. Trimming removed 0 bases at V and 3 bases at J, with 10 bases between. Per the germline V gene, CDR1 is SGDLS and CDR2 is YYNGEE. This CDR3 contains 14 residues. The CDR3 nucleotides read TGTGCCAGCAGCGTAGATAGCCAGAGCTACGAGCAGTACTTC. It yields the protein CASSVDSQSYEQYF.

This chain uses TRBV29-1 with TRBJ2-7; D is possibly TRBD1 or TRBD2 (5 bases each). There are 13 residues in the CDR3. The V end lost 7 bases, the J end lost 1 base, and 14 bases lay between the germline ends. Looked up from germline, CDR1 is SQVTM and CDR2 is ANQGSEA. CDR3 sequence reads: CSAEGKWSYEQYF. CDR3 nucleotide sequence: TGCAGCGCTGAGGGGAAATGGTCCTACGAGCAGTACTTC.

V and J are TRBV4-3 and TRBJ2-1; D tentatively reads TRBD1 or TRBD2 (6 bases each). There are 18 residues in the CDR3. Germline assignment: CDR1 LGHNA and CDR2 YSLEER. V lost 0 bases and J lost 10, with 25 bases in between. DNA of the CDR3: TGCGCCAGCAGCCAAGATCTTCTAGGGGGGTTGGGATACCTCGAGCAGTTCTTC. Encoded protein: CASSQDLLGGLGYLEQFF.

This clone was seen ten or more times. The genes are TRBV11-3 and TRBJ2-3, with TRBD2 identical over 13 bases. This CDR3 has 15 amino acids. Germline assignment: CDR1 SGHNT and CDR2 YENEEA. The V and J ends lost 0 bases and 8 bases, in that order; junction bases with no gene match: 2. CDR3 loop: CASSLDRTSGSTQYF. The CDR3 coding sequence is TGTGCCAGCAGCTTAGACCGGACTAGCGGGAGTACGCAGTATTTT.

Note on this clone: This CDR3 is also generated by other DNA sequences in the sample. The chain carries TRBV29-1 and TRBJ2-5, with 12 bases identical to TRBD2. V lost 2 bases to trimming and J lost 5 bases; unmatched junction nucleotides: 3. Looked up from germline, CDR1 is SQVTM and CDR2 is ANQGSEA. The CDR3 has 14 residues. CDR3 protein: CSVELAGGGETQYF. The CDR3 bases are TGCAGCGTTGAACTAGCGGGAGGGGGGGAGACCCAGTACTTC.

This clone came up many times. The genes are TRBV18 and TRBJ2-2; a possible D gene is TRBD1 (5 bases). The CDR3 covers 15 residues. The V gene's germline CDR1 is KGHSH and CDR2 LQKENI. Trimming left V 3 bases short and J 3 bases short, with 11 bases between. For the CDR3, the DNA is TGTGCCAGCTCACCTGATCAGGGCTACACCGGGGAGCTGTTTTTT. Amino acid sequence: CASSPDQGYTGELFF.

The CDR3 DNA follows: TGCGCCAGCAGCCAATCCGGGACAGGGGCGGGCGAGCAGTACTTC. It encodes CASSQSGTGAGEQYF. The chain uses TRBV4-1 and TRBJ2-7; TRBD1 aligns across 10 bases. V lost 2 bases and J lost 6; bases outside the gene matches: 7. The CDR3 runs 15 residues. Germline V gives CDR1 MGHRA, CDR2 YSYEKL.

DNA of the CDR3: TGTGCCAGCAGTGAAGGGACGGCGCCCTACGAGCAGTACTTC. Amino acid sequence: CASSEGTAPYEQYF. The rearrangement links TRBV6-1 to TRBJ2-7; D is ambiguous. CDR3 length: 14 amino acids. The V gene lost 1 base and the J gene lost 2 bases, with 9 bases spanning the gap. Per the germline V gene, CDR1 is MNHNS and CDR2 is SASEGT.

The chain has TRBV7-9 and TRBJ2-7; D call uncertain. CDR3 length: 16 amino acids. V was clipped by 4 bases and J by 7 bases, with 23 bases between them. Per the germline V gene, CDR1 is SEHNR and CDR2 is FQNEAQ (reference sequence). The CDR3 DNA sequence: TGTGCCAGCAGCTCGAGCGTCGGCAGGACGACCGATGAGCAGTACTTC. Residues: CASSSSVGRTTDEQYF.

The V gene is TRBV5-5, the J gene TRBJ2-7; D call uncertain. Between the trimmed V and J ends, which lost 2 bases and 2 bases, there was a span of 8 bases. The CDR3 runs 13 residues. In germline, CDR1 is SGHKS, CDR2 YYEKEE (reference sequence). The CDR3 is CASSLGLPYEQYF. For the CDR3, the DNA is TGTGCCAGCAGCTTAGGGTTACCCTACGAGCAGTACTTC.

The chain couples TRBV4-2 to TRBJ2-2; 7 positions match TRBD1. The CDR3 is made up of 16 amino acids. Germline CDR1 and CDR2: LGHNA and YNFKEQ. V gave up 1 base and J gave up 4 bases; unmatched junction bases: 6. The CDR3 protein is CASSQGLQGSTGELFF. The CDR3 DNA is TGTGCCAGCAGCCAAGGGCTACAGGGGAGCACCGGGGAGCTGTTTTTT.

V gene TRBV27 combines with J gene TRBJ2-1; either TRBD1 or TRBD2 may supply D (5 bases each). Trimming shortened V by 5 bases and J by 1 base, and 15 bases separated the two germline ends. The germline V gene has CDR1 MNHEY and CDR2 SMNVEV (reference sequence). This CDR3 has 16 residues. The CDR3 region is CASSREGRGSYNEQFF. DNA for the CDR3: TGTGCCAGCAGTCGAGAGGGGAGAGGGTCCTACAATGAGCAGTTCTTC.

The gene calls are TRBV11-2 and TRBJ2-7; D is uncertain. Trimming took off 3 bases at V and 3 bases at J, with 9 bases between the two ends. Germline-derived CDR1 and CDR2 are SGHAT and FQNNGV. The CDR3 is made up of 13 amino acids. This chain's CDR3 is CASSFSLFYEQYF. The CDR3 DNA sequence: TGTGCCAGCAGCTTTTCCTTGTTCTACGAGCAGTACTTC.

The CDR3 DNA reads TGTGCCACCTCAACGGGGTTTTCTCTCTCTGGGAGGGGTACTGAAGCTTTCTTT. Protein: CATSTGFSLSGRGTEAFF. The chain carries TRBV5-6 and TRBJ1-1, with D perhaps TRBD1 (5 bases). The V gene lost 9 bases and the J gene lost 5 bases, with 32 bases spanning the gap. The CDR3 spans 18 residues. Germline assignment: CDR1 SGHDT and CDR2 YYEEEE.